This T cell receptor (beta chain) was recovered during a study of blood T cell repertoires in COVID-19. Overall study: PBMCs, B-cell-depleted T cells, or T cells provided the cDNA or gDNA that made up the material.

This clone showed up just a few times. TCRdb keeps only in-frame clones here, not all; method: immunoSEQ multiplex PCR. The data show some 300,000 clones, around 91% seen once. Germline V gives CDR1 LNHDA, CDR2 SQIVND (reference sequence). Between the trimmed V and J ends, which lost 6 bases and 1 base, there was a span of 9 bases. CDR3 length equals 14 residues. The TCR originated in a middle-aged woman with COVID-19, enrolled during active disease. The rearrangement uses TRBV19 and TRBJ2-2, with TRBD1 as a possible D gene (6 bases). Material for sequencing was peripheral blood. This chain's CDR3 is CASRQTGNTGELFF. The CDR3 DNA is TGTGCCAGTAGACAGACAGGGAACACCGGGGAGCTGTTTTTT.